This TCR beta chain came from a study of CD8 T cells in Susac syndrome. Study at large: Sequenced Susac syndrome patients included five or six with active disease and fewer than 10 who were in remission.

Remarks on this clonotype: Its specificity is not known.

Peripheral blood CD8+ and CD4+ T cells were profiled by TCR beta sequencing. In Susac syndrome patients, recently defined diagnostic criteria for definite or probable disease were met. The authors reverse transcribed about 0.5 to 1 ug RNA with random hexamers. TCRdb passed the immunoSEQ multiplex PCR reads through MiXCR, listing each CDR3 protein once. The data contain 170,000 or so distinct CDR3 sequences, around 94% of them singletons. Study-level results: The Susac syndrome CD4+ T cell repertoires displayed no clonal expansion.

Germline assignment: CDR1 SGHNT and CDR2 YYREEE (reference sequence). The CDR3 covers 15 residues. The ends were cut back, 4 bases at V and 2 bases at J, with 13 bases in the middle. The source is a human donor with Susac syndrome. The sequencing sample was made of CD4+ T cells from PBMCs. The chain couples TRBV5-4 to TRBJ2-4; perhaps D is TRBD1 or TRBD2 (6 bases each). The CDR3 here is CASSLQGGPKNIQYF. The CDR3 DNA is TGTGCCAGCAGCCTACAAGGGGGGCCCAAAAACATTCAGTACTTC.